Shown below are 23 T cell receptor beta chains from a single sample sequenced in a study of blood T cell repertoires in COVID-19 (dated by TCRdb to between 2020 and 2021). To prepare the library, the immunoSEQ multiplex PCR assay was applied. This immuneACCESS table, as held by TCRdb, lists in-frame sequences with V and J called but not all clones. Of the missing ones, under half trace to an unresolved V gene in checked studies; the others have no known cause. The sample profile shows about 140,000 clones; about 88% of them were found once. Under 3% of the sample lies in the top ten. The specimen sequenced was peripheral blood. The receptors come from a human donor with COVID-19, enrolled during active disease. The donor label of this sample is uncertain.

CDR3 bases: TGTGCCAGCAGCTTCGGACAGGGGGCGGGAGAGCAGTACTTC. The encoded protein is CASSFGQGAGEQYF. This chain joins TRBV6-6 and TRBJ2-7; 11 bases agree with TRBD1. V lost 6 bases and J lost 7; bases outside the gene matches: 8. This CDR3 spans 14 amino acids. Germline V gives CDR1 MNHNY, CDR2 SVGAGI (reference sequence).

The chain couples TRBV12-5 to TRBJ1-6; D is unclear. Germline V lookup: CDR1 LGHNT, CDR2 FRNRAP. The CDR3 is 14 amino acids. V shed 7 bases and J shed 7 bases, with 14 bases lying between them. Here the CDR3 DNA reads TGTGCTAGTGCCCCCTGGACGGGAAATTCACCCCTCCACTTT. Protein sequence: CASAPWTGNSPLHF. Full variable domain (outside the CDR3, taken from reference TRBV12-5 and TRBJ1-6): DARVTQTPRHKVTEMGQEVTMRCQPILGHNTVFWYRQTMMQGLELLAYFRNRAPLDDSGMPKDRFSAEMPDATLATLKIQPSEPRDSAVYFCASAPWTGNSPLHFGNGTRLTVT.

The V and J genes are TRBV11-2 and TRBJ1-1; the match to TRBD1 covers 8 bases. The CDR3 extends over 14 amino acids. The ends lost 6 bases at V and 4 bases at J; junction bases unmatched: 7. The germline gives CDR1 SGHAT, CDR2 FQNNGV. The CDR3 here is CASRPLDRATEAFF. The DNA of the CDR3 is TGTGCCAGCAGACCCCTGGACAGGGCCACTGAAGCTTTCTTT.

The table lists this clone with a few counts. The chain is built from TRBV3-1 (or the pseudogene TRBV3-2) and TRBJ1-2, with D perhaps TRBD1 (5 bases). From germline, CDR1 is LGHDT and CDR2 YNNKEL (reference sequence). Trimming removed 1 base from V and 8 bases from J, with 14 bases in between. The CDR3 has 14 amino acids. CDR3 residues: CASSQGRGTDGYTF. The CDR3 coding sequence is TGTGCCAGCAGCCAAGGGCGGGGCACAGACGGCTACACCTTC.

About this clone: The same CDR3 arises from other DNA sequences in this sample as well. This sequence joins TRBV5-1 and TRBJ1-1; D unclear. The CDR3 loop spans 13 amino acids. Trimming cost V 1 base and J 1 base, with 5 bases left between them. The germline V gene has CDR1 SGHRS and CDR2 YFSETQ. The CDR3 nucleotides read TGCGCCAGCAGCTTGACCGGGAACACTGAAGCTTTCTTT. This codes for CASSLTGNTEAFF. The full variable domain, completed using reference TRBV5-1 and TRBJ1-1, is KAGVTQTPRYLIKTRGQQVTLSCSPISGHRSVSWYQQTPGQGLQFLFEYFSETQRNKGNFPGRFSGRQFSNSRSEMNVSTLELGDSALYLCASSLTGNTEAFFGQGTRLTVV.

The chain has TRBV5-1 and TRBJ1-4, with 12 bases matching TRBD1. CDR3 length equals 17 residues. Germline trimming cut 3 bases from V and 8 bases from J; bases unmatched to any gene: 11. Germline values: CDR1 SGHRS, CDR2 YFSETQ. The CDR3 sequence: CASSSQGQGASFEKLFF. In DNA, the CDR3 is TGCGCCAGCAGCTCACAGGGACAGGGGGCGAGTTTCGAAAAACTGTTTTTT.

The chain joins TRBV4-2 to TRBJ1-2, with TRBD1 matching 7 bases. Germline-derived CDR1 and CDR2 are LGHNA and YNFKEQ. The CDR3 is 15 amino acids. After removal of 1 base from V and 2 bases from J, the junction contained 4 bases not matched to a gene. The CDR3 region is CASSQGQGDNYGYTF. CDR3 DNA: TGTGCCAGCAGCCAAGGACAGGGAGACAACTATGGCTACACCTTC.

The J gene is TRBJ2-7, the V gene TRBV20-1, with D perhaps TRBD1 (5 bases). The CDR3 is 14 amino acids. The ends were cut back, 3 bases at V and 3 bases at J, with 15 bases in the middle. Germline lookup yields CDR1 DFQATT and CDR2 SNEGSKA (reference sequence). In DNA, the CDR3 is TGCAGTGCTAGTGGGCCGACAGAAAACTACGAGCAGTACTTC. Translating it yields CSASGPTENYEQYF.

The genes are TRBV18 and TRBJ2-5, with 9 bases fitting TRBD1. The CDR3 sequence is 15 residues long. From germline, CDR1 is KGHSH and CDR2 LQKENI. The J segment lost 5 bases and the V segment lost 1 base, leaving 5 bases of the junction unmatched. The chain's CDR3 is CASSPQGQGGETQYF. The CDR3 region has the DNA TGTGCCAGCTCACCACAGGGACAGGGAGGGGAGACCCAGTACTTC.

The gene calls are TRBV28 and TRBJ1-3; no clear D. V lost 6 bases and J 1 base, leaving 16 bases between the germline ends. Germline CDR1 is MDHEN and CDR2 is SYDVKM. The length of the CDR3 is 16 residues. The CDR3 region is CASSQAGGGSGNTIYF. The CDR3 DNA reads TGTGCCAGCAGCCAGGCGGGCGGAGGATCTGGAAACACCATATATTTT.

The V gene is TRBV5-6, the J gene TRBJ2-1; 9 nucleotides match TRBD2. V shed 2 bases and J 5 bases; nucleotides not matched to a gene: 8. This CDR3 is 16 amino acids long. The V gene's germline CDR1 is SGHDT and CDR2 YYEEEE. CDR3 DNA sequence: TGTGCCAGCAGCTTCGGTATTAGCGGGGGACACAATGAGCAGTTCTTC. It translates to CASSFGISGGHNEQFF.

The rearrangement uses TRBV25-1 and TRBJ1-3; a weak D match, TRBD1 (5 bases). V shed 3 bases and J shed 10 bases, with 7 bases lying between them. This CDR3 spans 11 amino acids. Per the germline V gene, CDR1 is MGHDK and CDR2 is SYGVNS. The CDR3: CASSDRTTIYF. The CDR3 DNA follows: TGTGCCAGCAGTGATAGGACAACCATATATTTT.

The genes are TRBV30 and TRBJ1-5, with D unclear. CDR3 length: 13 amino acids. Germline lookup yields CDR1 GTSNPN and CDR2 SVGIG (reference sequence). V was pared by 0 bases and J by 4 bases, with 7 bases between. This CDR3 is CAWSVGRNQPQHF. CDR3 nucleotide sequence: TGTGCCTGGAGTGTGGGCAGGAATCAGCCCCAGCATTTT. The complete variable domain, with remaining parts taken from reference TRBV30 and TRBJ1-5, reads SQTIHQWPATLVQPVGSPLSLECTVEGTSNPNLYWYRQAAGRGLQLLFYSVGIGQISSEVPQNLSASRPQDRQFILSSKKLLLSDSGFYLCAWSVGRNQPQHFGDGTRLSIL.

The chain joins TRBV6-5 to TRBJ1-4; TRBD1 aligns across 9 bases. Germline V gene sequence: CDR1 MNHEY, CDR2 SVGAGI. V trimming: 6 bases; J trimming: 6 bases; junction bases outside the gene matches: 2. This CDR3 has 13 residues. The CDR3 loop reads CASRGQGYEKLFF. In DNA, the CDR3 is TGTGCCAGCAGAGGACAGGGGTATGAAAAACTGTTTTTT.

This chain's CDR3 is CASSATVTAGYGYTF. The CDR3 nucleotides read TGTGCCAGTAGTGCCACTGTGACAGCGGGCTATGGCTACACCTTC. The V call is TRBV19, the J call TRBJ1-2; possibly TRBD1 for D (5 bases). Germline CDR1 and CDR2: LNHDA and SQIVND (reference sequence). The CDR3 is 15 amino acids. Trimming removed 5 bases at V and 4 bases at J, with 17 bases between.

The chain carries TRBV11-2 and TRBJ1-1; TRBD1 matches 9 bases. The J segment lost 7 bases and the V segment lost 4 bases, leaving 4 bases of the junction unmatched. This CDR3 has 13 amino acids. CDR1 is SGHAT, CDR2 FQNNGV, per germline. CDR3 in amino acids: CASSSGTGREAFF. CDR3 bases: TGTGCCAGCAGCTCGGGGACAGGGCGTGAAGCTTTCTTT.

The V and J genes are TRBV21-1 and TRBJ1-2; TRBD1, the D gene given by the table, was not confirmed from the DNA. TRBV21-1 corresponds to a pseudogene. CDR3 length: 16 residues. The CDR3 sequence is CASTKAQGSYHYGYTF. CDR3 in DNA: TGTGCCAGCACCAAGGCTCAGGGCTCTTATCACTATGGCTACACCTTC.

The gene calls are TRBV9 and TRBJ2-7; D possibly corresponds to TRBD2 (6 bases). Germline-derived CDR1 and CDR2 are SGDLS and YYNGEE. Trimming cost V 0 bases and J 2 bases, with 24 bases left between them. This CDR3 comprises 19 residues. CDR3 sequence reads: CASSVGLNRPEGPTYEQYF. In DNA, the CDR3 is TGTGCCAGCAGCGTAGGATTGAATCGGCCGGAGGGGCCGACCTACGAGCAGTACTTC.

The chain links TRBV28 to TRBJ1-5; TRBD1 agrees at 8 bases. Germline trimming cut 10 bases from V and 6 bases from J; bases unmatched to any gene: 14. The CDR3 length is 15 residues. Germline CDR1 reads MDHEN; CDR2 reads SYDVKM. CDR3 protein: CATFPGTGRGQPQHF. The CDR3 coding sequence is TGTGCCACCTTCCCCGGGACAGGAAGGGGTCAGCCCCAGCATTTT.

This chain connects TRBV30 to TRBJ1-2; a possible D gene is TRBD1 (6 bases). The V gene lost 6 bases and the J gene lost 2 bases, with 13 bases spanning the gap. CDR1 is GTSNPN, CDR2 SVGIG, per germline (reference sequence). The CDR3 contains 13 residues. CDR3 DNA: TGTGCCTGCACTCCGACAGGAAACTATGGCTACACCTTC. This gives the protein CACTPTGNYGYTF. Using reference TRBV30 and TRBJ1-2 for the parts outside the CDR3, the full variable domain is SQTIHQWPATLVQPVGSPLSLECTVEGTSNPNLYWYRQAAGRGLQLLFYSVGIGQISSEVPQNLSASRPQDRQFILSSKKLLLSDSGFYLCACTPTGNYGYTFGSGTRLTVV.

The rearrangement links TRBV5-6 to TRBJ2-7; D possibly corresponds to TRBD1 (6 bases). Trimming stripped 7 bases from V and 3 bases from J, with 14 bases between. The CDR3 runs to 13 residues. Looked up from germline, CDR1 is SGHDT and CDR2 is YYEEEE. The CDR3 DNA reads TGTGCCAGCGGCAGGACAGCCGGCTACGAGCAGTACTTC. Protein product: CASGRTAGYEQYF.

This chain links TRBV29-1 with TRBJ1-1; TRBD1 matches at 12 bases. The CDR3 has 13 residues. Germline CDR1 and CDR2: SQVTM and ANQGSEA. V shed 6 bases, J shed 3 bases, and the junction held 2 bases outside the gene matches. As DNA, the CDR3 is TGCAGCGTGGGACAGGGGGCGGACACTGAAGCTTTCTTT. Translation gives CSVGQGADTEAFF. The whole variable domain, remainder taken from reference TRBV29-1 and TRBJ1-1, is SAVISQKPSRDICQRGTSLTIQCQVDSQVTMMFWYRQQPGQSLTLIATANQGSEATYESGFVIDKFPISRPNLTFSTLTVSNMSPEDSSIYLCSVGQGADTEAFFGQGTRLTVV.

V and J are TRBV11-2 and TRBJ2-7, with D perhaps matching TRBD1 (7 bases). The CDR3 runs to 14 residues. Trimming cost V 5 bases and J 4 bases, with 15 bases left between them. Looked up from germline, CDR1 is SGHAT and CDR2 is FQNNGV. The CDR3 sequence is CASSTAQGGYEQYF. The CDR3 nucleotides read TGTGCCAGCAGCACCGCCCAGGGGGGATACGAGCAGTACTTC.